These 3 T cell receptor beta chains originate from one sample sequenced in a study of beta chain features in type 1 diabetes. As every portion of the isolated RNA was reverse transcribed, the sequencing read expressed TCRB transcripts. Profiling relied on immunoSEQ multiplex PCR, and the TCRdb table lists in-frame clones only, not all of them. The sample comprises some 150,000 clones, over 8.5% of which are singletons, and about 1.9% rests with the top ten. The sample consisted of central memory CD4+ T cells from blood. The receptor set was obtained from a man aged 18 to 35 in good health.

The chain is built from TRBV5-6 and TRBJ2-5; unclear D gene. V was pared by 0 bases and J by 5 bases, with 2 bases between. Per germline, CDR1 SGHDT and CDR2 YYEEEE. This CDR3 has 11 residues. The CDR3 DNA reads as TGTGCCAGCAGCTTGGAGGAGACCCAGTACTTC. This gives the protein CASSLEETQYF. The variable domain in full, with the rest retrieved from reference TRBV5-6 and TRBJ2-5, is DAGVTQSPTHLIKTRGQQVTLRCSPKSGHDTVSWYQQALGQGPQFIFQYYEEEERQRGNFPDRFSGHQFPNYSSELNVNALLLGDSALYLCASSLEETQYFGPGTRLLVL.

At least ten counts were recorded for this clone. J is TRBJ2-7 and V is TRBV2; unclear D gene. The CDR3 is made up of 12 amino acids. Trimming stripped 1 base from V and 6 bases from J, with 7 bases between. Germline CDR1 is SNHLY and CDR2 is FYNNEI. In DNA, the CDR3 is TGTGCCAGCAGTGAAGATTATTTCGAGCAGTACTTC. Protein product: CASSEDYFEQYF.

This CDR3 is CASSLGAAGTDTQYF. The CDR3 DNA follows: TGCGCCAGCAGCCTCGGAGCCGCGGGAACAGATACGCAGTATTTT. The genes are TRBV4-3 and TRBJ2-3; D might be TRBD2 (6 bases). The CDR3 totals 15 residues. With 4 bases removed from V and 3 bases from J, the gap between germline ends came to 14 bases. Germline CDR1 is LGHNA and CDR2 is YSLEER.